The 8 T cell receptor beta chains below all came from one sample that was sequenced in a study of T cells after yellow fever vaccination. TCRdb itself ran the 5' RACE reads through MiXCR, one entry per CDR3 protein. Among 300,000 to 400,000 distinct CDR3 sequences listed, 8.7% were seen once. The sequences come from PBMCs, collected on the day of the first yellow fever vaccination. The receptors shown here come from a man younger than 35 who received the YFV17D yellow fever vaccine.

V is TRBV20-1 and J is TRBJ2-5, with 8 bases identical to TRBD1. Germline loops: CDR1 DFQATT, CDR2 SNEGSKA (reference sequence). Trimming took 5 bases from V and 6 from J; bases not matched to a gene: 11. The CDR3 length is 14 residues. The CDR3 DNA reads TGCAGTGCTGACCGACAGGGGTTAAGGAAGACCCAGTACTTC. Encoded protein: CSADRQGLRKTQYF.

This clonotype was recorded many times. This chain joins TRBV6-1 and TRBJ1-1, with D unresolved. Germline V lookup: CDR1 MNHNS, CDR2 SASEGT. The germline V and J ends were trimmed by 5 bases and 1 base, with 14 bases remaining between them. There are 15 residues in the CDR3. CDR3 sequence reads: CASSLWGYPNTEAFF. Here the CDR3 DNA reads TGTGCCAGCAGTCTGTGGGGATACCCGAACACTGAAGCTTTCTTT.

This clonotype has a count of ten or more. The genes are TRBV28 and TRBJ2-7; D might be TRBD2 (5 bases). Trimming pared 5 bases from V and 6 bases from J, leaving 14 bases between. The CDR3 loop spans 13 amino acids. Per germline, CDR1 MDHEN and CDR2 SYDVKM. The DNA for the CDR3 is TGTGCCAGCAGTAGGACTCCGCCTGGCGAGCAGTACGTC. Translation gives CASSRTPPGEQYV.

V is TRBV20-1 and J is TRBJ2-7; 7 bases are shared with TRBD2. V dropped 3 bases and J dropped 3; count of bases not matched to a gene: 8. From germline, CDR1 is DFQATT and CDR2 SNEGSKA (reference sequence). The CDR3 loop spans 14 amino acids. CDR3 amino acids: CSARNPAGYYEQYF. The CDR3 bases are TGCAGTGCTAGGAACCCAGCGGGGTACTACGAGCAGTACTTC.

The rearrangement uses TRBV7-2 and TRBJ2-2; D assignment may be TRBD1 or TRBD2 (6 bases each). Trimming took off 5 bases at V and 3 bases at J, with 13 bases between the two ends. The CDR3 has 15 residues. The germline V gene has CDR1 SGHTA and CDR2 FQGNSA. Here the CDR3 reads CASSRAGGDTGELFF. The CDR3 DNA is TGTGCCAGCAGCAGGGCCGGGGGCGACACCGGGGAGCTGTTTTTT.

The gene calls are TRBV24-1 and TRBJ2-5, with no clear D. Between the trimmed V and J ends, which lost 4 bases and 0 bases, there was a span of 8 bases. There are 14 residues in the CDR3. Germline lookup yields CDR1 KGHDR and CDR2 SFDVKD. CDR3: CATSDRRDQETQYF. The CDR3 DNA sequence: TGTGCCACCAGTGACCGACGGGACCAAGAGACCCAGTACTTC.

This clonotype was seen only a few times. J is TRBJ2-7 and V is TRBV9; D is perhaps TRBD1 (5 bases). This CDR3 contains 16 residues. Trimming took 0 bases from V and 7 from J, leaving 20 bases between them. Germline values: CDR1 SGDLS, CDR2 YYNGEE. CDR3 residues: CASSVGRGGGYREQYF. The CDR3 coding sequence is TGTGCCAGCAGCGTAGGTAGGGGCGGTGGCTATAGGGAGCAGTACTTC.

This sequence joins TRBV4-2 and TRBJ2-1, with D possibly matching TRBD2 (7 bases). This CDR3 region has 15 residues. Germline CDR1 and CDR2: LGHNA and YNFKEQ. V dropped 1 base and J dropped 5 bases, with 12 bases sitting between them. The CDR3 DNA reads TGTGCCAGCAGCCAAGCGGCGGGGGCCAACAATGAGCAGTTCTTC. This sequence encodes CASSQAAGANNEQFF.